The 13 T cell receptor beta chains below were found in one sample sequenced in a study of cytomegalovirus exposure and HLA in healthy donors. The assay was immunoSEQ multiplex PCR, and TCRdb's table has in-frame clones only and misses some. The data show 150,000 or so clones, approximately 80% seen once. The specimen was PBMCs. The receptors were gathered from a man aged 25 to 45 in good health and CMV-seropositive.

This chain links TRBV11-3 with TRBJ2-7, with D perhaps matching TRBD1 (6 bases). V was trimmed by 2 bases and J by 2 bases, leaving 10 bases between them. The germline V gene encodes CDR1 SGHNT and CDR2 YENEEA. The CDR3 is 14 residues long. The CDR3 region is CASSLQGNTYEQYF. In DNA form, the CDR3 reads TGTGCCAGCAGCTTACAGGGGAATACCTACGAGCAGTACTTC. The full variable domain, its missing parts supplied by reference TRBV11-3 and TRBJ2-7, is EAGVVQSPRYKIIEKKQPVAFWCNPISGHNTLYWYLQNLGQGPELLIRYENEEAVDDSQLPKDRFSAERLKGVDSTLKIQPAELGDSAVYLCASSLQGNTYEQYFGPGTRLTVT.

The chain carries TRBV4-1 and TRBJ1-4, with a possible D match to TRBD1 (6 bases). Trimming pared 1 base from V and 7 bases from J, leaving 10 bases between. This CDR3 has 14 amino acids. Germline V CDR1 and CDR2: MGHRA, YSYEKL. The chain's CDR3 is CASSQVPGVEKLFF. CDR3 coding DNA: TGCGCCAGCAGCCAAGTGCCAGGGGTTGAAAAACTGTTTTTT.

The chain is built from TRBV5-8 and TRBJ2-2; D is unclear. The CDR3 is 14 residues long. The germline gives CDR1 SGHTS, CDR2 YDEGEE. V shed 4 bases and J shed 5 bases, with 12 bases lying between them. DNA of the CDR3: TGTGCCAGCAGCGGGCACCCCGCGACCGGGGAGCTGTTTTTT. It encodes CASSGHPATGELFF.

The chain uses TRBV25-1 and TRBJ2-5; 7 bases are a match to TRBD1. This CDR3 has 14 residues. Germline loops: CDR1 MGHDK, CDR2 SYGVNS. V was clipped by 5 bases and J by 4 bases; unmatched bases: 7. The CDR3 spells CASSPKTGIETQYF. CDR3 coding DNA: TGTGCCAGCAGTCCCAAGACAGGGATAGAGACCCAGTACTTC.

The chain links TRBV4-3 to TRBJ2-3; 9 nucleotides agree with TRBD2. Germline V gene sequence: CDR1 LGHNA, CDR2 YSLEER. This CDR3 has 17 amino acids. V was clipped by 1 base and J by 6 bases; unmatched bases: 11. The chain's CDR3 is CASSQGDGGGALDTQYF. CDR3 DNA: TGCGCCAGCAGCCAAGGGGACGGCGGGGGGGCCTTGGATACGCAGTATTTT.

The gene calls are TRBV5-6 and TRBJ1-1, with D unresolved. The germline V gene encodes CDR1 SGHDT and CDR2 YYEEEE. The V end was cut by 7 bases, the J end by 11 bases, with 18 bases between. The CDR3 consists of 12 residues. CDR3 protein: CASGFKQPSAFF. CDR3 in DNA: TGTGCCAGCGGATTTAAACAGCCCTCGGCTTTCTTT.

This clone was seen just once. V is TRBV9 and J is TRBJ2-5; the D is unclear. The germline V gene encodes CDR1 SGDLS and CDR2 YYNGEE. The CDR3 sequence is 16 residues long. V gave up 0 bases and J gave up 5 bases, with 17 bases separating them. DNA for the CDR3: TGTGCCAGCAGCGTAGGGGCTCGGAATAGGCTGGAGACCCAGTACTTC. Translation: CASSVGARNRLETQYF.

The table lists this clone with a few counts. The chain links TRBV2 to TRBJ2-7; TRBD1 agrees at 8 bases. The germline V gene encodes CDR1 SNHLY and CDR2 FYNNEI. V lost 2 bases and J lost 1; bases outside the gene matches: 4. CDR3 length: 15 residues. CDR3 nucleotide sequence: TGTGCCAGCAGTGAACACGGGACAGGTTCCTACGAGCAGTACTTC. Its translation is CASSEHGTGSYEQYF.

This chain connects TRBV10-3 to TRBJ2-5; D might be TRBD1 (5 bases). V was pared by 3 bases and J by 4 bases, with 15 bases between. The CDR3 is 15 residues long. The germline V gene encodes CDR1 ENHRY and CDR2 SYGVKD. The CDR3 nucleotides read TGTGCCATCAGTGACGGCAGGGTGTCTACAGAGACCCAGTACTTC. Its protein is CAISDGRVSTETQYF.

The genes are TRBV11-2 and TRBJ2-5; TRBD1 matches at 11 bases. This CDR3 is 14 amino acids long. Per germline, CDR1 SGHAT and CDR2 FQNNGV. Trimming took 5 bases from V and 4 from J; bases not matched to a gene: 3. CDR3 coding DNA: TGTGCCAGCAGCAAGGACAGGGGGCGAGAGACCCAGTACTTC. Its protein product is CASSKDRGRETQYF.

This rearrangement joins TRBV5-6 to TRBJ2-5; TRBD2 aligns across 11 bases. This CDR3 comprises 15 residues. Unmatched junction bases numbered 0, after V lost 1 base and J lost 1 base. Germline loops: CDR1 SGHDT, CDR2 YYEEEE. The CDR3 nucleotides are TGTGCCAGCAGCTTGACTAGCGGGGGCCAAGAGACCCAGTACTTC. This sequence encodes CASSLTSGGQETQYF.

V usage is TRBV10-3 and J usage is TRBJ1-5; 7 nucleotides align to TRBD1. This CDR3 contains 15 residues. Germline loops: CDR1 ENHRY, CDR2 SYGVKD. The ends lost 2 bases at V and 4 bases at J; junction bases unmatched: 5. The DNA of the CDR3 is TGTGCCATCAGTGAGGGACAGGCGGGTAATCAGCCCCAGCATTTT. Translating gives CAISEGQAGNQPQHF.

The chain carries TRBV5-4 and TRBJ1-6; perhaps TRBD1 as D (5 bases). This CDR3 has 14 amino acids. Germline CDR1 SGHNT, CDR2 YYREEE (reference sequence). Trimming cost V 6 bases and J 9 bases, with 16 bases left between them. CDR3 protein: CASTSGGAISPLHF. DNA of the CDR3: TGTGCCAGCACCTCAGGAGGGGCTATTTCACCCCTCCACTTT.